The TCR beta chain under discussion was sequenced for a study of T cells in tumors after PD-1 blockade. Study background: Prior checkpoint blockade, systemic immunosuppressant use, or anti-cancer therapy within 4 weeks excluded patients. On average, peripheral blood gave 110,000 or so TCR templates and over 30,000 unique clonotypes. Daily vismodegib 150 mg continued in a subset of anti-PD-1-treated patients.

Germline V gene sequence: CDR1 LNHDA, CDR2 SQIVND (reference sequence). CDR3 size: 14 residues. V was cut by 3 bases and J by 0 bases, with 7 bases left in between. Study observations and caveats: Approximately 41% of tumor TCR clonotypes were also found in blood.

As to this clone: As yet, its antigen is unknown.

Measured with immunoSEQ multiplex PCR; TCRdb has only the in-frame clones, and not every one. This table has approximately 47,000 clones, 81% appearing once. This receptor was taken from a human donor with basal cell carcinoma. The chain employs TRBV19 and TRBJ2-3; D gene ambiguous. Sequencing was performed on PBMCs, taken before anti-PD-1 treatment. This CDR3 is CASSIQHSTDTQYF. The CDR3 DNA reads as TGTGCCAGTAGTATCCAGCATAGCACAGATACGCAGTATTTT. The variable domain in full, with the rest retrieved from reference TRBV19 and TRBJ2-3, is DGGITQSPKYLFRKEGQNVTLSCEQNLNHDAMYWYRQDPGQGLRLIYYSQIVNDFQKGDIAEGYSVSREKKESFPLTVTSAQKNPTAFYLCASSIQHSTDTQYFGPGTRLTVL.